The 26 T cell receptor beta chains below come from one sample, sequenced in a study of blood T cells in healthy people across ages. PCR was performed a second time for 7 to 11 cycles using a sample-barcoded 5' primer and a J-beta primer mix. TCRdb recomputed calls from the 5' RACE reads with MiXCR, one row per CDR3 protein. The sample includes some 890,000 distinct CDR3 sequences, about 27% of them seen just once. This sample also belongs to another study, concerning T cells of mothers and their children.

The sample comprised blood. These receptors were collected from a woman in her thirties or forties in good health.

The chain combines TRBV28 with TRBJ2-7; 10 bases align to TRBD1. The length of the CDR3 is 15 residues. V was pared by 1 base and J by 5 bases, with 5 bases of the junction left unmatched. Germline lookup yields CDR1 MDHEN and CDR2 SYDVKM. The CDR3 nucleotides are TGTGCCAGCAGTTTATCGACAGGGGGCTTGCACGAGCAGTACTTC. As protein: CASSLSTGGLHEQYF.

The CDR3 reads CASSLGTGSGYEQYF. Written as DNA, the CDR3 is TGTGCCAGCAGCTTGGGAACAGGGAGTGGGTACGAGCAGTACTTC. The V call is TRBV5-8, the J call TRBJ2-5; maybe TRBD1 (6 bases). The J call may be wrong; the DNA end is better matched by TRBJ2-7. This CDR3 has 15 residues. Germline V gives CDR1 SGHTS, CDR2 YDEGEE.

The rearrangement uses TRBV20-1 and TRBJ1-4, with D hard to call. In germline, CDR1 is DFQATT, CDR2 SNEGSKA (reference sequence). Deletions cut 3 bases from V and 8 bases from J, with 10 bases between. The CDR3 extends over 12 amino acids. The CDR3 here is CSASGGREKLFF. In DNA, the CDR3 is TGCAGTGCTAGTGGCGGTAGGGAAAAACTGTTTTTT.

The chain has TRBV2 and TRBJ1-6; 7 positions match TRBD1. CDR1 and CDR2 from the germline V gene are SNHLY and FYNNEI. The J segment lost 9 bases and the V segment lost 4 bases, leaving 9 bases of the junction unmatched. This CDR3 has 15 residues. CDR3 sequence reads: CASSVRAGGSSPLHF. CDR3 nucleotides: TGTGCCAGCAGTGTTCGGGCAGGGGGTAGTTCACCCCTCCACTTT.

This chain joins TRBV4-2 and TRBJ2-5; TRBD2 matches at 7 bases. V lost 4 bases and J lost 11; bases outside the gene matches: 19. Germline CDR1 and CDR2: LGHNA and YNFKEQ. The CDR3 has 16 amino acids. In DNA, the CDR3 is TGTGCCAGCAGCCTTCCCGGGACTACGATTATGGATGAGCAGTACTTC. Amino acid sequence: CASSLPGTTIMDEQYF.

A few counts support this clonotype. The genes are TRBV9 and TRBJ1-1; unclear D gene. V was trimmed by 2 bases and J by 3 bases, leaving 8 bases between them. CDR3 size: 13 residues. CDR1 is SGDLS, CDR2 YYNGEE, per germline. The CDR3 sequence: CASSVAVDTEAFF. CDR3 bases: TGTGCCAGCAGCGTGGCCGTGGACACTGAAGCTTTCTTT.

This clonotype was seen a few times. The chain combines TRBV12-3 or TRBV12-4 with TRBJ1-4; the D is unclear. CDR3 length: 13 amino acids. The V and J ends lost 4 bases and 4 bases respectively, with 7 bases between them. The CDR3 spells CASSSDVNEKLFF. In DNA, the CDR3 is TGTGCCAGCAGTTCAGACGTTAATGAAAAACTGTTTTTT.

This clonotype was found a few times. The gene calls are TRBV7-2 and TRBJ2-7, with D unresolved. The CDR3 consists of 13 residues. Trimming took 3 bases from V and 2 from J, leaving 8 bases between them. Germline V gene sequence: CDR1 SGHTA, CDR2 FQGNSA. The CDR3 nucleotides read TGTGCCAGCAGCTTTCGACTGACCTACGAGCAGTACTTC. It codes for CASSFRLTYEQYF.

V is TRBV5-1 and J is TRBJ1-3, with no clear D. The CDR3 is 16 amino acids. V was trimmed by 0 bases and J by 4 bases, leaving 14 bases between them. The germline V gene has CDR1 SGHRS and CDR2 YFSETQ. The CDR3: CASSLGETSGGNTIYF. CDR3 nucleotides: TGCGCCAGCAGCTTGGGGGAAACCTCTGGGGGAAACACCATATATTTT.

This chain uses TRBV11-1 with TRBJ2-4; D may match TRBD1 or TRBD2 (5 bases each). The assigned J gene may be wrong: the sequence end matches TRBJ2-7 better. Germline CDR1 is SGHAT and CDR2 is FQDESV (reference sequence). The CDR3 has 15 residues. CDR3 sequence: CASSTLSGTVYEQYF. The CDR3 coding sequence is TGTGCCAGCAGCACCCTCTCGGGGACCGTCTACGAGCAGTACTTC.

This clonotype has a handful of counts. The rearrangement uses TRBV20-1 and TRBJ2-1; D ambiguous. The V gene lost 3 bases and the J gene lost 2 bases, with 11 bases spanning the gap. Germline V gene data show CDR1 as DFQATT and CDR2 as SNEGSKA (reference sequence). The CDR3 runs 14 residues. Here the CDR3 DNA reads TGCAGTGCTAGGTCCCAGTCCCCCTACAATGAGCAGTTCTTC. Protein: CSARSQSPYNEQFF.

The V gene is TRBV28, the J gene TRBJ2-7, with TRBD1 matching 7 bases. J gave up 7 bases and V 5 bases, and 8 bases lay outside the gene matches. Germline V gene lookup returns CDR1 MDHEN and CDR2 SYDVKM. The CDR3 has 13 amino acids. In DNA form, the CDR3 reads TGTGCCAGCAGTGAAACAGGGGTGCAAGAGCAGTACTTC. This sequence encodes CASSETGVQEQYF. The variable domain in full, with the rest retrieved from reference TRBV28 and TRBJ2-7, is DVKVTQSSRYLVKRTGEKVFLECVQDMDHENMFWYRQDPGLGLRLIYFSYDVKMKEKGDIPEGYSVSREKKERFSLILESASTNQTSMYLCASSETGVQEQYFGPGTRLTVT.

The chain employs TRBV5-1 and TRBJ2-7, with 10 bases fitting TRBD2. The J call is uncertain, as TRBJ2-5 better fits the DNA end. The CDR3 has 15 residues. From germline, CDR1 is SGHRS and CDR2 YFSETQ. CDR3 sequence (DNA): TGCGCCAGCAGTAATCTAGCGGGGGCAGAGGAGACCCAGTACTTC. It encodes CASSNLAGAEETQYF.

Turning to this clonotype: One end of the junction does not line up with germline, which may come from a read error. The V call is TRBV19, the J call TRBJ2-1; unclear D gene. This CDR3 has 13 amino acids. In germline, CDR1 is LNHDA, CDR2 SQIVND (reference sequence). The CDR3 loop is CASGIPPYNEQFF. The DNA of the CDR3 is TGTGCCAGTGGTATTCCCCCGTACAATGAGCAGTTCTTC.

This clonotype was seen at least ten times. The chain employs TRBV28 and TRBJ2-7; D unresolved. V was cut by 5 bases and J by 2 bases, with 4 bases left in between. CDR3 length: 11 amino acids. Germline V gives CDR1 MDHEN, CDR2 SYDVKM. The CDR3 DNA reads as TGTGCCAGCAGTGGTACCTACGAGCAGTACTTC. It translates to CASSGTYEQYF.

This clonotype was seen more than once but under ten times. The CDR3 DNA reads TGCAGTGCTAGAGATGAGACAGGGGCCAACTATGGCTACACCTTC. Its translation is CSARDETGANYGYTF. This sequence joins TRBV20-1 and TRBJ1-2, with TRBD1 matching 8 bases. J gave up 2 bases and V 0 bases, and 5 bases lay outside the gene matches. The CDR3 runs 15 residues. CDR1 DFQATT and CDR2 SNEGSKA come from the germline V gene (reference sequence).

This clonotype was recorded at least ten times. J is TRBJ1-5 and V is TRBV15; D gene unclear. Germline-derived CDR1 and CDR2 are LNHNV and YYDKDF (reference sequence). The CDR3 length is 15 residues. With 0 bases removed from V and 5 bases from J, the gap between germline ends came to 11 bases. The CDR3 bases are TGTGCCACCAGCAGAGAACTCGATCCATATCAGCCCCAGCATTTT. Translated, it gives CATSRELDPYQPQHF.

This clonotype showed up just a few times. The chain carries TRBV27 and TRBJ2-2, with a tentative D call TRBD2 (5 bases). CDR1 is MNHEY and CDR2 is SMNVEV in the germline V gene (reference sequence). The V end lost 0 bases, the J end lost 5 bases, and 13 bases lay between the germline ends. This CDR3 spans 16 amino acids. The CDR3 protein is CASSLSVGRGTGELFF. The CDR3 region has the DNA TGTGCCAGCAGTTTATCGGTAGGCCGAGGGACCGGGGAGCTGTTTTTT.

This clonotype showed up many times. This sequence joins TRBV29-1 and TRBJ2-7; perhaps TRBD2 as D (5 bases). Germline CDR1 reads SQVTM; CDR2 reads ANQGSEA. V lost 0 bases and J 0 bases, leaving 9 bases between the germline ends. The CDR3 is 14 amino acids. CDR3: CSVEDSAVSYEQYF. The CDR3 region has the DNA TGCAGCGTTGAAGATAGCGCCGTCTCCTACGAGCAGTACTTC.

This chain uses TRBV6-5 with TRBJ1-1, with unresolved D. Germline loops: CDR1 MNHEY, CDR2 SVGAGI. The length of the CDR3 is 14 residues. Trimming shortened V by 0 bases and J by 3 bases, and 8 bases separated the two germline ends. The CDR3 is CASSYSGLYTEAFF. CDR3 DNA: TGTGCCAGCAGTTACTCGGGTCTTTACACTGAAGCTTTCTTT.

This clonotype was recorded many times. The chain employs TRBV18 and TRBJ2-1; tentatively, D is TRBD2 (5 bases). The V end lost 3 bases, the J end lost 5 bases, and 14 bases lay between the germline ends. CDR3 size: 15 residues. Per germline, CDR1 KGHSH and CDR2 LQKENI. The CDR3 DNA reads as TGTGCCAGCTCACCTACCAGAGGCGGGCACAATGAGCAGTTCTTC. It translates to CASSPTRGGHNEQFF.

This clonotype was recorded a few times. V usage is TRBV7-2 and J usage is TRBJ1-2, with TRBD1 matching 8 bases. Looked up from germline, CDR1 is SGHTA and CDR2 is FQGNSA. The V gene end was trimmed by 1 base and the J gene end by 8 bases; junction bases not matched to a gene: 6. The CDR3 covers 14 residues. This CDR3 reads CASSLVAGGRGYTF. CDR3 nucleotide sequence: TGTGCCAGCAGCTTAGTGGCAGGGGGCCGAGGCTACACCTTC. Based on the CDR3 plus reference TRBV7-2 and TRBJ1-2, the full variable domain is GAGVSQSPSNKVTEKGKDVELRCDPISGHTALYWYRQSLGQGLEFLIYFQGNSAPDKSGLPSDRFSAERTGGSVSTLTIQRTQQEDSAVYLCASSLVAGGRGYTFGSGTRLTVV.

This clonotype showed up many times. This sequence joins TRBV7-6 and TRBJ2-7; 8 bases agree with TRBD1. With 5 bases clipped from V and 1 base from J, the junction kept 10 bases outside the gene matches. Germline CDR1 SGHVS, CDR2 FNYEAQ. The CDR3 runs 16 residues. CDR3 amino acids: CASSLSGTGLSYEQYF. CDR3 sequence (DNA): TGTGCCAGCAGCCTCTCCGGGACAGGTTTATCCTACGAGCAGTACTTC. Full variable domain (rest looked up from reference TRBV7-6 and TRBJ2-7): GAGVSQSPRYKVTKRGQDVALRCDPISGHVSLYWYRQALGQGPEFLTYFNYEAQQDKSGLPNDRFSAERPEGSISTLTIQRTEQRDSAMYRCASSLSGTGLSYEQYFGPGTRLTVT.

This clonotype was counted only a few times. The rearrangement uses TRBV5-1 and TRBJ2-3, with 10 bases identical to TRBD2. The CDR3 length is 16 residues. Germline-derived CDR1 and CDR2 are SGHRS and YFSETQ. J was trimmed by 2 bases and V by 3 bases; bases with no gene match: 6. The CDR3 sequence is CASSSLAGDTTDTQYF. Written as DNA, the CDR3 is TGCGCCAGCAGCTCGCTAGCGGGGGATACCACAGATACGCAGTATTTT. Using reference TRBV5-1 and TRBJ2-3 for the parts outside the CDR3, the full variable domain is KAGVTQTPRYLIKTRGQQVTLSCSPISGHRSVSWYQQTPGQGLQFLFEYFSETQRNKGNFPGRFSGRQFSNSRSEMNVSTLELGDSALYLCASSSLAGDTTDTQYFGPGTRLTVL.

On this clonotype: A single base separates this from a much larger clone, so it may be a read error. This chain links TRBV29-1 with TRBJ1-2, with 9 bases fitting TRBD1. The CDR3 contains 12 residues. V shed 4 bases, J shed 8 bases, and the junction held 5 bases outside the gene matches. Germline V CDR1 and CDR2: SQVTM, ANQGSEA. The CDR3 region has the DNA TGCAGCGTTGCGGACAGGGGTGGGGGCTACACCTTC. Residues: CSVADRGGGYTF.

This clonotype was observed at least ten times. The V gene is TRBV10-3, the J gene TRBJ1-2; possibly TRBD1 for D (5 bases). This CDR3 has 13 residues. Deletions cut 8 bases from V and 4 bases from J, with 14 bases between. Germline V gene data show CDR1 as ENHRY and CDR2 as SYGVKD. The CDR3 sequence: CAIGTTEGYGYTF. The DNA of the CDR3 is TGTGCCATCGGGACGACCGAAGGCTATGGCTACACCTTC.